The 27 T cell receptor beta chains below all came from one sample that was sequenced in a study of early T cells in non-severe SARS-CoV-2 infection. TCRdb re-analysed the 5' RACE reads in MiXCR, keeping a single row per CDR3 protein. This table has tens of thousands of distinct CDR3 sequences, roughly 5% appearing once. The sequencing used whole blood, collected at baseline. The receptors derive from an adult who was a healthcare worker with PCR-confirmed SARS-CoV-2 infection or an uninfected control (not recorded which).

The CDR3 DNA is TGCAGTGCTATTGGTACAGGCCGTTTCTATGGCTACACCTTC. This translates into CSAIGTGRFYGYTF. The chain carries TRBV20-1 and TRBJ1-2; maybe TRBD1 (5 bases). V was shortened by 4 bases and J by 4 bases, with 16 bases between the two germline ends. The CDR3 sequence is 14 residues long. CDR1 is DFQATT and CDR2 is SNEGSKA in the germline V gene (reference sequence).

Ten or more counts support this clonotype. The chain employs TRBV20-1 and TRBJ2-7; D gene uncertain. The CDR3 runs 12 residues. CDR1 is DFQATT and CDR2 is SNEGSKA in the germline V gene (reference sequence). V lost 3 bases and J lost 1, with 7 bases in between. DNA of the CDR3: TGCAGTGCTAGTGGGCCTTCCTACGAGCAGTACTTC. Amino acids: CSASGPSYEQYF.

This clonotype was observed at least ten times. The chain carries TRBV6-5 and TRBJ2-2; D unresolved. V lost 2 bases and J 3 bases, leaving 13 bases between the germline ends. Per germline, CDR1 MNHEY and CDR2 SVGAGI. The CDR3 is 16 amino acids. The CDR3: CASSYVSEMDTGELFF. The CDR3 DNA reads TGTGCCAGCAGTTACGTCTCCGAGATGGACACCGGGGAGCTGTTTTTT.

The chain couples TRBV6-5 to TRBJ2-5; D is perhaps TRBD1 (6 bases). The V gene lost 5 bases and the J gene lost 5 bases, with 15 bases spanning the gap. Germline CDR1 and CDR2: MNHEY and SVGAGI. This CDR3 is built from 14 residues. This CDR3 reads CASSNRGHLETQYF. The CDR3 nucleotides read TGTGCCAGCAGTAACCGGGGACACCTCGAGACCCAGTACTTC.

This clonotype appeared many times. The J gene is TRBJ2-4, the V gene TRBV29-1; D might be TRBD1 (5 bases). CDR1 and CDR2 from the germline V gene are SQVTM and ANQGSEA. CDR3 length equals 11 residues. V shed 3 bases and J shed 7 bases, with 7 bases lying between them. CDR3 loop: CSVDRANIQYF. CDR3 coding DNA: TGCAGCGTTGACAGGGCCAACATTCAGTACTTC.

CDR3 region: CASSLNPLQGRTNEKLFF. Written as DNA, the CDR3 is TGCGCCAGCAGCTTGAACCCGCTACAGGGGCGGACTAATGAAAAACTGTTTTTT. The V gene is TRBV5-1, the J gene TRBJ1-4; TRBD1 aligns across 7 bases. Germline trimming cut 1 base from V and 2 bases from J; bases unmatched to any gene: 11. The CDR3 is made up of 18 amino acids. Germline CDR1 is SGHRS and CDR2 is YFSETQ.

At least ten counts were recorded for this clonotype. J is TRBJ1-5 and V is TRBV30, with 7 bases identical to TRBD1. This CDR3 region has 14 residues. V lost 4 bases to trimming and J lost 1 base; unmatched junction nucleotides: 4. Per germline, CDR1 GTSNPN and CDR2 SVGIG (reference sequence). As DNA, the CDR3 is TGTGCCTGGAACAGGGGCGGGAGCAATCAGCCCCAGCATTTT. It codes for CAWNRGGSNQPQHF.

This clonotype was detected many times. V is TRBV5-6 and J is TRBJ1-5, with D unclear. The CDR3 length is 13 residues. Trimming took 4 bases from V and 7 from J, leaving 12 bases between them. Germline values: CDR1 SGHDT, CDR2 YYEEEE. CDR3 amino acids: CASSRGKWQPQHF. CDR3 bases: TGTGCCAGCAGCCGAGGGAAATGGCAGCCCCAGCATTTT.

J is TRBJ2-3 and V is TRBV2; no clear D gene. Germline V gene lookup returns CDR1 SNHLY and CDR2 FYNNEI. The CDR3 extends over 14 amino acids. V was trimmed by 10 bases and J by 5 bases, leaving 19 bases between them. CDR3 coding DNA: TGTGCCACCAGATTTGACTCGGCGATAGATACGCAGTATTTT. Translation gives CATRFDSAIDTQYF.

In this sample, this clonotype turned up a few times. The V call is TRBV7-2, the J call TRBJ2-7; TRBD2 agrees at 7 bases. CDR1 is SGHTA, CDR2 FQGNSA, per germline. CDR3 size: 16 residues. The ends lost 1 base at V and 1 base at J; junction bases unmatched: 7. The CDR3 coding sequence is TGTGCCAGCAGCTTAGACTCCGGCGGGAGTTCCTACGAGCAGTACTTC. Protein sequence: CASSLDSGGSSYEQYF. Using reference TRBV7-2 and TRBJ2-7 for the parts outside the CDR3, the full variable domain is GAGVSQSPSNKVTEKGKDVELRCDPISGHTALYWYRQSLGQGLEFLIYFQGNSAPDKSGLPSDRFSAERTGGSVSTLTIQRTQQEDSAVYLCASSLDSGGSSYEQYFGPGTRLTVT.

This clonotype was counted at least ten times. This rearrangement joins TRBV7-8 to TRBJ2-1; D possibly corresponds to TRBD2 (6 bases). V lost 5 bases to trimming and J lost 4 bases, with 27 bases between them. The CDR3 is 19 amino acids. Germline CDR1 SGHVS, CDR2 FQNEAQ. CDR3 region: CASSDIAEVVGTEYNEQFF. As DNA, the CDR3 is TGTGCCAGCAGCGATATAGCGGAGGTTGTGGGGACGGAGTACAATGAGCAGTTCTTC.

This clonotype has a count of ten or more. V usage is TRBV5-4 and J usage is TRBJ2-1; 9 bases align to TRBD2. This CDR3 region has 17 residues. In germline, CDR1 is SGHNT, CDR2 YYREEE (reference sequence). V was clipped by 4 bases and J by 4 bases; unmatched bases: 12. The DNA for the CDR3 is TGTGCCAGCAGCGTTGGCAGATTGCGGGAGGGATACAATGAGCAGTTCTTC. It codes for CASSVGRLREGYNEQFF.

Ten or more counts support this clonotype. The V and J genes are TRBV29-1 and TRBJ1-1; D call uncertain. Germline CDR1 SQVTM, CDR2 ANQGSEA. The CDR3 length is 13 residues. V was shortened by 4 bases and J by 0 bases, with 9 bases between the two germline ends. As DNA, the CDR3 is TGCAGCGTTGTCGGAGGGCTGAACACTGAAGCTTTCTTT. The encoded protein is CSVVGGLNTEAFF.

This clonotype was found many times. The rearrangement uses TRBV19 and TRBJ2-5; a weak D match, TRBD1 (7 bases). The V end was cut by 6 bases, the J end by 4 bases, with 18 bases between. The CDR3 is made up of 15 amino acids. CDR1 LNHDA and CDR2 SQIVND come from the germline V gene (reference sequence). The CDR3 DNA sequence: TGTGCCAGTAGACGAGGGGGCGGAGGGACAGAGACCCAGTACTTC. Translated: CASRRGGGGTETQYF.

The sample holds a few counts of this clonotype. The chain is built from TRBV27 and TRBJ2-1, with 7 bases that match TRBD1. V dropped 6 bases and J dropped 3; count of bases not matched to a gene: 11. The length of the CDR3 is 16 residues. CDR1 MNHEY and CDR2 SMNVEV come from the germline V gene (reference sequence). Here the CDR3 DNA reads TGTGCCAGCAGCTCCTCGTCGGGACAGATCTACAATGAGCAGTTCTTC. Its protein product is CASSSSSGQIYNEQFF.

Ten or more counts support this clonotype. V gene TRBV18 combines with J gene TRBJ1-5, with D perhaps TRBD1 (5 bases). This CDR3 is 14 amino acids long. V lost 3 bases and J 7 bases, leaving 13 bases between the germline ends. From germline, CDR1 is KGHSH and CDR2 LQKENI. CDR3 amino acids: CASSPTAGNQPQHF. The CDR3 DNA follows: TGTGCCAGCTCACCGACTGCAGGGAACCAGCCCCAGCATTTT.

This chain uses TRBV29-1 with TRBJ1-2; D is unclear. The CDR3 length is 11 residues. Trimming left V 2 bases short and J 6 bases short, with 7 bases between. Germline V CDR1 and CDR2: SQVTM, ANQGSEA. In nucleotides, the CDR3 is TGCAGCGTTGAAAGTGCTGATGGCTACACCTTC. Amino acids: CSVESADGYTF.

This clonotype was seen at least ten times. At one end the junction does not follow the germline gene, possibly because of a read error. V gene TRBV7-9 combines with J gene TRBJ2-2; no clear D gene. This CDR3 has 12 residues. CDR1 and CDR2 (germline): SEHNR, FQNEAQ (reference sequence). In nucleotides, the CDR3 is TGTGCAAGCAGGCCCGTATCCGGGGAGCTGTTTTTT. It translates to CASRPVSGELFF.

This clonotype showed up many times. The rearrangement links TRBV27 to TRBJ1-5; TRBD1 might be the D (6 bases). This CDR3 is 16 amino acids long. The germline V gene encodes CDR1 MNHEY and CDR2 SMNVEV (reference sequence). V was trimmed by 5 bases and J by 1 base, leaving 15 bases between them. The DNA of the CDR3 is TGTGCCAGCAGTCAACTTACAGGGTTAAGCAATCAGCCCCAGCATTTT. Translation gives CASSQLTGLSNQPQHF.

This clonotype was recorded many times. The chain couples TRBV6-2 or TRBV6-3 to TRBJ1-5; tentative D call: TRBD1 (6 bases). The CDR3 runs 16 residues. V lost 8 bases and J 2 bases, leaving 19 bases between the germline ends. CDR1 and CDR2 from the germline V gene are MNHEY and SVGEGT. The CDR3, as DNA: TGTGCCAGCGCCGGGGACGGGGGCCGAGGCAATCAGCCCCAGCATTTT. Encoded protein: CASAGDGGRGNQPQHF.

Comments on this clonotype: A much more abundant neighbour one base away suggests this may be a read error. This rearrangement joins TRBV20-1 to TRBJ2-7; 7 bases are shared with TRBD2. CDR3 length: 14 residues. The V segment lost 0 bases and the J segment 3 bases; nucleotides outside the gene matches: 5. Germline values: CDR1 DFQATT, CDR2 SNEGSKA (reference sequence). The DNA of the CDR3 is TGCAGTGCTAGAGATCAGGGACTATACTACGAGCAGTACTTC. This sequence encodes CSARDQGLYYEQYF.

By share of the sample, this clonotype is medium-sized. The CDR3 DNA is TGTGCCAGCAGCTTAGGCCCGGGACTAGCGGCGCAGGATACGCAGTATTTT. This codes for CASSLGPGLAAQDTQYF. The chain links TRBV7-2 to TRBJ2-3; 11 bases align to TRBD2. The CDR3 runs 17 residues. V lost 1 base, J lost 6 bases, and 9 bases stayed unmatched. Germline CDR1 reads SGHTA; CDR2 reads FQGNSA.

This clonotype has only a few counts. The CDR3 here is CASSPGERVGDEQFF. In DNA, the CDR3 is TGCGCCAGCAGCCCTGGCGAGAGGGTCGGGGATGAGCAGTTCTTC. This chain joins TRBV10-1 and TRBJ2-1; D is perhaps TRBD2 (5 bases). Germline V gene sequence: CDR1 WNHNN, CDR2 SYGVQD (reference sequence). The CDR3 is 15 residues long. Trimming cost V 6 bases and J 8 bases, with 20 bases left between them.

This clonotype was observed at least ten times. The chain uses TRBV3-1 and TRBJ2-7; 8 bases map to TRBD2. The CDR3 runs to 15 residues. CDR1 and CDR2 from the germline V gene are LGHDT and YNNKEL (reference sequence). Trimming cost V 5 bases and J 6 bases; bases outside gene matches: 12. The CDR3: CASSRDPLAGTEQYF. CDR3 DNA: TGTGCCAGCAGCAGAGATCCATTAGCGGGAACCGAGCAGTACTTC.

The sample holds many counts of this clonotype. CDR3 sequence: CSASPTSGRSDTQYF. In DNA form, the CDR3 reads TGCAGTGCTAGTCCGACTAGCGGGAGATCAGATACGCAGTATTTT. The V call is TRBV20-1, the J call TRBJ2-3; 12 nucleotides agree with TRBD2. J was trimmed by 4 bases and V by 3 bases; bases with no gene match: 5. The CDR3 consists of 15 residues. In germline, CDR1 is DFQATT, CDR2 SNEGSKA (reference sequence).

In this sample, this clonotype turned up many times. The V and J genes are TRBV7-9 and TRBJ2-7, with 8 bases that match TRBD2. The CDR3 is 14 residues long. V lost 5 bases, J lost 2 bases, and 5 bases stayed unmatched. Looked up from germline, CDR1 is SEHNR and CDR2 is FQNEAQ (reference sequence). The CDR3 loop is CASSLSTSAYEQYF. In DNA form, the CDR3 reads TGTGCCAGCAGCCTCTCGACTAGCGCCTACGAGCAGTACTTC.

This clonotype was observed at least ten times. The chain combines TRBV5-8 with TRBJ1-1; 7 nucleotides align to TRBD1. The ends lost 3 bases at V and 3 bases at J; junction bases unmatched: 5. The germline gives CDR1 SGHTS, CDR2 YDEGEE. CDR3 length equals 14 residues. CDR3 sequence: CASSSQGGHTEAFF. The CDR3 DNA reads as TGTGCCAGCAGCTCGCAGGGGGGTCACACTGAAGCTTTCTTT.